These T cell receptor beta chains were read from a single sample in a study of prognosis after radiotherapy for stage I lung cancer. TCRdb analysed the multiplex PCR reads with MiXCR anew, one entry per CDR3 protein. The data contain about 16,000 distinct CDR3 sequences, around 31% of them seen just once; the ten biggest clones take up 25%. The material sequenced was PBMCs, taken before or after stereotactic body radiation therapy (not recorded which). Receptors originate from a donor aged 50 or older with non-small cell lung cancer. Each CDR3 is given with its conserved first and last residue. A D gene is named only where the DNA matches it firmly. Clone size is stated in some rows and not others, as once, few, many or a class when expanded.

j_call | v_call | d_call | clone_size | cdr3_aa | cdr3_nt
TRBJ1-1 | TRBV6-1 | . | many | CASSAWTEAFF | TGTGCCAGCAGTGCGTGGACTGAAGCTTTCTTT
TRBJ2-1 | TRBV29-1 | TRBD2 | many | CSVGLAGGPDEQFF | TGCAGCGTTGGGCTAGCGGGAGGGCCGGATGAGCAGTTCTTC
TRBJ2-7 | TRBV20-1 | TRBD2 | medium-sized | CSARIAGELNYEQYF | TGCAGTGCTAGAATAGCGGGAGAACTTAACTACGAGCAGTACTTC
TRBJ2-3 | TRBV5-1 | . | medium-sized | CASRESTDTQYF | TGCGCCAGTAGGGAGAGCACAGATACGCAGTATTTT
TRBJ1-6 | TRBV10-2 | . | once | CGSSERSSYNSPLHF | TGCGGCAGTAGTGAGAGGAGCTCCTATAATTCACCCCTCCACTTT
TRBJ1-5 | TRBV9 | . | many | CASSVTGYSNQPQHF | TGTGCCAGCAGCGTTACAGGTTATAGCAATCAGCCCCAGCATTTT
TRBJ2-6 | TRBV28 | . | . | CASTHGGVSGANVLTF | TGTGCCAGCACCCACGGCGGTGTCTCTGGGGCCAACGTCCTGACTTTC
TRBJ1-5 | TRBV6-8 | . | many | CASREGQPNQPQHF | TGTGCTTCTCGAGAGGGTCAGCCGAATCAGCCCCAGCATTTT
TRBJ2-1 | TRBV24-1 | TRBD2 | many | CATASGTIFYNEQFF | TGTGCCACCGCCTCCGGGACTATCTTCTACAATGAGCAGTTCTTC
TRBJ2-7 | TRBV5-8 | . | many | CASSLVSRGGYEQYF | TGTGCCAGCAGCTTGGTTTCTAGGGGAGGCTACGAGCAGTACTTC
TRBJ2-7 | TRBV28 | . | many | CASNRPGRNTYEQYF | TGTGCCAGCAACCGTCCGGGGAGGAACACCTACGAGCAGTACTTC
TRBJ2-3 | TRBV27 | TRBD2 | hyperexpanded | CASSSRLAGGTDTQYF | TGTGCCAGCAGTTCGAGACTAGCGGGAGGCACAGATACGCAGTATTTT
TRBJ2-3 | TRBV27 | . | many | CASSLSGRNTDTQYF | TGTGCCAGCAGTTTATCGGGGCGGAACACAGATACGCAGTATTTT
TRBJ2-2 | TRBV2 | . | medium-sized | CASRKGGGTGELFF | TGTGCCAGCAGAAAAGGGGGGGGCACCGGGGAGCTGTTTTTT
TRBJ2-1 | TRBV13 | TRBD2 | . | CAQRLLARPYNEQFF | TGTGCCCAGCGCCTACTAGCGAGGCCGTACAATGAGCAGTTCTTC
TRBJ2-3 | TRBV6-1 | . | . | CASSHPTYSLDTQYF | TGTGCCAGCAGCCACCCAACTTACTCGCTTGATACGCAGTATTTT
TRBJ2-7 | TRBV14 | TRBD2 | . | CTSSPVTSGKEYF | TGTACCAGCAGCCCGGTGACTAGCGGAAAGGAGTACTTC
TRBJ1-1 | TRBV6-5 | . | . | CASSSISNTEAFF | TGTGCCAGCAGTTCGATTAGCAACACTGAAGCTTTCTTT
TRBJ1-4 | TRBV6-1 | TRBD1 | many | CASSIGGTGAKLFF | TGTGCCAGCAGCATTGGCGGGACAGGGGCAAAACTGTTTTTT
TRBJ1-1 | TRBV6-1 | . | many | CASNGGLTEAFF | TGTGCCAGCAATGGGGGGCTCACTGAAGCTTTCTTT
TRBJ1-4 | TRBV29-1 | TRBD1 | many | CSVAGTGPEKLFF | TGCAGCGTTGCGGGGACAGGGCCCGAAAAACTGTTTTTT
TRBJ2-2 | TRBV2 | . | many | CASSDRGVDTGELFF | TGTGCCAGCAGTGATCGGGGAGTGGACACCGGGGAGCTGTTTTTT